This T cell receptor beta chain is from a study of CD8 T cells in Susac syndrome. This CDR3 is 16 amino acids long. Unmatched junction bases numbered 6, after V lost 2 bases and J lost 2 bases. Germline-derived CDR1 and CDR2 are MDHEN and SYDVKM. With random hexamers, about 0.45 to 1 ug RNA was reverse transcribed. The amplification used immunoSEQ multiplex PCR on TCR beta CDR3; it spanned 54 Vbeta and 13 Jbeta. TCRdb re-called the immunoSEQ multiplex PCR reads through MiXCR, storing one row per CDR3 protein. The sample lists approximately 150,000 distinct CDR3 sequences, about 91% occurring once. This sequence originates from a human donor in good health. The J gene is TRBJ2-1, the V gene TRBV28; 7 bases agree with TRBD2. The sample consisted of CD4+ T cells from PBMCs. CDR3 in amino acids: CASSLVVGGAYNEQFF. CDR3 nucleotide sequence: TGTGCCAGCAGTTTAGTTGTGGGAGGGGCCTACAATGAGCAGTTCTTC. Based on the CDR3 plus reference TRBV28 and TRBJ2-1, the full variable domain is DVKVTQSSRYLVKRTGEKVFLECVQDMDHENMFWYRQDPGLGLRLIYFSYDVKMKEKGDIPEGYSVSREKKERFSLILESASTNQTSMYLCASSLVVGGAYNEQFFGPGTRLTVL.